The 32 T cell receptor beta chains below all came from one sample that was sequenced in a study of control samples from healthy donors and cancer patients. Data came from immunoSEQ multiplex PCR; TCRdb stores just in-frame clones and leaves some out. The sample includes about 120,000 clones, 75% to 90% of them seen just once. Sequencing was carried out using PBMCs. The receptors were gathered from a woman between 45 and 60 years old with colorectal cancer.

The rearrangement links TRBV29-1 to TRBJ1-1, with 8 bases fitting TRBD1. Germline V gene lookup returns CDR1 SQVTM and CDR2 ANQGSEA. This CDR3 region has 14 residues. Trimming removed 7 bases from V and 0 bases from J; junction bases left unmatched: 7. The CDR3 protein is CSADRGGMNTEAFF. CDR3 coding DNA: TGCAGCGCAGACAGGGGCGGTATGAACACTGAAGCTTTCTTT.

The V gene is TRBV3-1 (or the pseudogene TRBV3-2), the J gene TRBJ2-7; TRBD1 aligns across 10 bases. The germline gives CDR1 LGHDT, CDR2 YNNKEL (reference sequence). This CDR3 has 14 residues. Trimming took 4 bases from V and 2 from J; bases not matched to a gene: 2. The CDR3 sequence: CASSPGQGTYEQYF. CDR3 nucleotide sequence: TGTGCCAGCAGCCCGGGACAGGGGACCTACGAGCAGTACTTC.

This clone appeared once. The chain recombines TRBV6-1 with TRBJ2-1, with 12 positions matching TRBD2. J was trimmed by 10 bases and V by 2 bases; bases with no gene match: 12. The CDR3 covers 17 residues. Germline V gene sequence: CDR1 MNHNS, CDR2 SASEGT. This CDR3 is CASSESDGLAGQGEQFF. For the CDR3, the DNA is TGTGCCAGCAGTGAAAGTGACGGACTAGCGGGACAGGGGGAGCAGTTCTTC.

The V and J genes are TRBV7-8 and TRBJ2-7; D remains unclear. The CDR3 extends over 14 amino acids. V dropped 2 bases and J dropped 2 bases, with 10 bases sitting between them. Germline V CDR1 and CDR2: SGHVS, FQNEAQ. CDR3 sequence reads: CASSLFGSPYEQYF. In DNA form, the CDR3 reads TGTGCCAGCAGCTTATTTGGGTCGCCCTACGAGCAGTACTTC.

The chain recombines TRBV19 with TRBJ2-7, with TRBD1 matching over 9 bases. V dropped 3 bases and J dropped 3; count of bases not matched to a gene: 6. There are 15 residues in the CDR3. Germline CDR1 LNHDA, CDR2 SQIVND (reference sequence). CDR3 residues: CASSISGQGFYEQYF. DNA for the CDR3: TGTGCCAGTAGTATTTCTGGACAGGGGTTCTACGAGCAGTACTTC.

This chain connects TRBV2 to TRBJ2-1; D is perhaps TRBD2 (6 bases). Germline V lookup: CDR1 SNHLY, CDR2 FYNNEI. The V end was cut by 3 bases, the J end by 6 bases, with 12 bases between. This CDR3 has 14 residues. The chain's CDR3 is CASSETRGFNEQFF. CDR3 coding DNA: TGTGCCAGCAGTGAGACTAGGGGATTCAATGAGCAGTTCTTC.

A few counts support this clone. CDR3 nucleotide sequence: TGTGCCAGCAGGGGACGGGGCCAAGAGACCCAGTACTTC. Protein product: CASRGRGQETQYF. The chain links TRBV5-8 to TRBJ2-5; D is possibly TRBD1 or TRBD2 (5 bases each). This CDR3 is built from 13 residues. Germline V gene sequence: CDR1 SGHTS, CDR2 YDEGEE. Trimming pared 5 bases from V and 1 base from J, leaving 9 bases between.

Worth noting for this clone: A clone one base away is much larger, so this may be a read error. The same CDR3 can be traced to other DNA sequences in this sample. This rearrangement joins TRBV5-8 to TRBJ1-3, with 8 positions matching TRBD1. This CDR3 contains 15 residues. Unmatched junction bases numbered 6, after V lost 5 bases and J lost 2 bases. Per germline, CDR1 SGHTS and CDR2 YDEGEE. In nucleotides, the CDR3 is TGTGCCAGCAGATCGGACAGGGTCCCTGGAAACACCATATATTTT. It codes for CASRSDRVPGNTIYF.

The chain joins TRBV19 to TRBJ1-1; unclear D gene. V was shortened by 4 bases and J by 5 bases, with 11 bases between the two germline ends. Germline CDR1 LNHDA, CDR2 SQIVND (reference sequence). There are 13 residues in the CDR3. The CDR3 reads CASSKRVDTEAFF. The CDR3 nucleotides read TGTGCCAGTAGTAAGAGGGTAGATACTGAAGCTTTCTTT.

This sequence joins TRBV19 and TRBJ1-6; D call uncertain. Germline CDR1 LNHDA, CDR2 SQIVND (reference sequence). Trimming pared 3 bases from V and 4 bases from J, leaving 7 bases between. The CDR3 loop spans 14 amino acids. The CDR3 here is CASSIAGYNSPLHF. CDR3 in DNA: TGTGCCAGTAGTATTGCAGGATATAATTCACCCCTCCACTTT.

V gene TRBV6-5 combines with J gene TRBJ1-2, with D maybe TRBD1 (6 bases). Germline V gives CDR1 MNHEY, CDR2 SVGAGI. V was clipped by 5 bases and J by 4 bases, with 17 bases between them. The CDR3 has 15 amino acids. The DNA of the CDR3 is TGTGCCAGCAGTCAGGACAGCCTCTCTGGCTATGGCTACACCTTC. Its protein is CASSQDSLSGYGYTF.

This clone was picked up a small number of times. J is TRBJ1-2 and V is TRBV2, with a possible D match to TRBD1 (5 bases). The CDR3 is 12 residues long. CDR1 and CDR2 (germline): SNHLY, FYNNEI. The V end was cut by 6 bases, the J end by 2 bases, with 7 bases between. As DNA, the CDR3 is TGTGCCAGCAGGGACACCAACTATGGCTACACCTTC. It translates to CASRDTNYGYTF.

This chain connects TRBV11-2 to TRBJ1-1; perhaps TRBD1 as D (6 bases). This CDR3 spans 14 amino acids. Germline V gives CDR1 SGHAT, CDR2 FQNNGV. Trimming shortened V by 5 bases and J by 1 base, and 11 bases separated the two germline ends. The CDR3 nucleotides read TGTGCCAGCAGCCACGGACAGACGAACACTGAAGCTTTCTTT. Its translation: CASSHGQTNTEAFF.

The chain links TRBV5-6 to TRBJ2-7; the match to TRBD1 covers 9 bases. The CDR3 loop spans 17 amino acids. Germline CDR1 SGHDT, CDR2 YYEEEE. The V and J ends lost 0 bases and 5 bases, in that order; junction bases with no gene match: 12. CDR3 protein: CASSLASWTGEPDEQYF. As DNA, the CDR3 is TGTGCCAGCAGCTTGGCGTCGTGGACAGGGGAACCTGACGAGCAGTACTTC. Variable domain in full (rest from reference TRBV5-6 and TRBJ2-7): DAGVTQSPTHLIKTRGQQVTLRCSPKSGHDTVSWYQQALGQGPQFIFQYYEEEERQRGNFPDRFSGHQFPNYSSELNVNALLLGDSALYLCASSLASWTGEPDEQYFGPGTRLTVT.

The chain links TRBV6-5 to TRBJ1-1, with 7 bases that match TRBD1. The ends lost 10 bases at V and 0 bases at J; junction bases unmatched: 11. The CDR3 totals 15 residues. CDR1 and CDR2 from the germline V gene are MNHEY and SVGAGI. CDR3 sequence: CATSPGQSMNTEAFF. The CDR3 nucleotides read TGTGCCACCAGCCCGGGACAGAGTATGAACACTGAAGCTTTCTTT.

The V call is TRBV15, the J call TRBJ1-2; TRBD1 agrees at 7 bases. The CDR3 runs to 18 residues. The V and J ends lost 1 base and 4 bases, in that order; junction bases with no gene match: 15. Per the germline V gene, CDR1 is LNHNV and CDR2 is YYDKDF (reference sequence). The CDR3 nucleotides read TGTGCCACCAGCAGAGCTATTAATGGACAGGACCGTATCTATGGCTACACCTTC. The encoded protein is CATSRAINGQDRIYGYTF.

The chain is built from TRBV29-1 and TRBJ1-5; D perhaps matches TRBD1 (5 bases). This CDR3 comprises 14 residues. From germline, CDR1 is SQVTM and CDR2 ANQGSEA. Trimming left V 7 bases short and J 0 bases short, with 13 bases between. Here the CDR3 reads CSATGTDSNQPQHF. CDR3 in DNA: TGCAGCGCAACCGGGACGGATAGCAATCAGCCCCAGCATTTT.

The chain employs TRBV3-1 (or the pseudogene TRBV3-2) and TRBJ2-3; TRBD1 agrees at 9 bases. The CDR3 is made up of 17 amino acids. V shed 2 bases and J 6 bases; nucleotides not matched to a gene: 12. Per germline, CDR1 LGHDT and CDR2 YNNKEL (reference sequence). The CDR3 region has the DNA TGTGCCAGCAGCCAACGAACCGGGACAGGGCTATCTGATACGCAGTATTTT. Its protein product is CASSQRTGTGLSDTQYF.

The chain joins TRBV6-5 to TRBJ2-3, with TRBD2 matching 7 bases. Germline V gene sequence: CDR1 MNHEY, CDR2 SVGAGI. The trim removed 9 bases at V and 2 bases at J, leaving 8 bases unmatched. The CDR3 extends over 14 amino acids. CDR3 sequence: CASKTSLSTDTQYF. CDR3 bases: TGTGCCAGTAAGACTAGCTTATCCACAGATACGCAGTATTTT.

In this sample, this clone is medium-sized. The V and J genes are TRBV5-6 and TRBJ1-4; TRBD1 agrees at 8 bases. The J segment lost 0 bases and the V segment lost 2 bases, leaving 3 bases of the junction unmatched. The CDR3 runs 16 residues. CDR1 is SGHDT, CDR2 YYEEEE, per germline. In DNA, the CDR3 is TGTGCCAGCAGCTTAGAACAGGGGGCAACTAATGAAAAACTGTTTTTT. It is translated as CASSLEQGATNEKLFF.

The chain recombines TRBV6-5 with TRBJ1-5; D ambiguous. V was pared by 7 bases and J by 0 bases, with 10 bases between. Germline V gene lookup returns CDR1 MNHEY and CDR2 SVGAGI. The CDR3 extends over 14 amino acids. This CDR3 is CASTIQSSNQPQHF. The CDR3, as DNA: TGTGCCAGCACGATTCAGAGTAGCAATCAGCCCCAGCATTTT.

The gene calls are TRBV27 and TRBJ1-6; TRBD1 matches at 8 bases. The ends lost 8 bases at V and 7 bases at J; junction bases unmatched: 16. The CDR3 length is 17 residues. Per germline, CDR1 MNHEY and CDR2 SMNVEV (reference sequence). As DNA, the CDR3 is TGTGCCAGCGGAAGGCAGTTCCAGACAGGGGAAAATTCACCCCTCCACTTT. Residues: CASGRQFQTGENSPLHF.

The J gene is TRBJ1-2, the V gene TRBV24-1, with D possibly matching TRBD1 (5 bases). The CDR3 totals 14 residues. V lost 0 bases, J lost 4 bases, and 8 bases lay in between. Germline V lookup: CDR1 KGHDR, CDR2 SFDVKD. CDR3 amino acids: CATSDLDSSYGYTF. The CDR3 bases are TGTGCCACCAGTGATTTGGACAGTTCCTATGGCTACACCTTC.

This clone has more than one count but fewer than ten. The same CDR3 can be traced to other DNA sequences in this sample. The chain joins TRBV11-3 to TRBJ1-1; perhaps TRBD1 as D (6 bases). CDR1 and CDR2 (germline): SGHNT, YENEEA. V shed 1 base and J shed 4 bases, with 7 bases lying between them. The CDR3 loop spans 13 amino acids. CDR3 bases: TGTGCCAGCAGCTTAGTAGGGGGCACTGAAGCTTTCTTT. Translation gives CASSLVGGTEAFF.

V usage is TRBV19 and J usage is TRBJ1-4; tentative D call: TRBD1 (5 bases). Deletions cut 9 bases from V and 7 bases from J, with 15 bases between. The CDR3 length is 13 residues. Germline CDR1 LNHDA, CDR2 SQIVND (reference sequence). The CDR3 nucleotides are TGTGCCAGCTCGGGGCAGTATTTTGAAAAACTGTTTTTT. This codes for CASSGQYFEKLFF.

The chain recombines TRBV28 with TRBJ2-4, with TRBD1 matching 10 bases. The germline V gene encodes CDR1 MDHEN and CDR2 SYDVKM. Trimming at V came to 5 bases and at J to 3 bases, leaving 10 bases not matched to a gene. The CDR3 totals 17 residues. CDR3 protein: CASSPPGTGVVKNIQYF. The DNA of the CDR3 is TGTGCCAGCAGTCCGCCTGGGACAGGGGTTGTCAAAAACATTCAGTACTTC. Variable domain in full (rest from reference TRBV28 and TRBJ2-4): DVKVTQSSRYLVKRTGEKVFLECVQDMDHENMFWYRQDPGLGLRLIYFSYDVKMKEKGDIPEGYSVSREKKERFSLILESASTNQTSMYLCASSPPGTGVVKNIQYFGAGTRLSVL.

The rearrangement joins TRBV28 to TRBJ1-1, with 7 bases aligning to TRBD1. This CDR3 spans 16 amino acids. CDR1 and CDR2 from the germline V gene are MDHEN and SYDVKM. V was pared by 4 bases and J by 6 bases, with 14 bases of the junction left unmatched. The CDR3 here is CASSSPVNRGLPEAFF. CDR3 nucleotides: TGTGCCAGCAGTTCCCCAGTAAACAGGGGACTACCTGAAGCTTTCTTT.

V is TRBV19 and J is TRBJ1-6; no firm D call. The CDR3 runs to 15 residues. Trimming shortened V by 9 bases and J by 7 bases, and 19 bases separated the two germline ends. Germline loops: CDR1 LNHDA, CDR2 SQIVND (reference sequence). The CDR3 DNA sequence: TGTGCCAGCCAAGTATCGGAAGGGATGAATTCACCCCTCCACTTT. It codes for CASQVSEGMNSPLHF.

The V gene is TRBV28, the J gene TRBJ1-5, with no clear D. CDR3 length: 13 amino acids. Looked up from germline, CDR1 is MDHEN and CDR2 is SYDVKM. Trimming cost V 4 bases and J 9 bases, with 13 bases left between them. CDR3 bases: TGTGCCAGCAGTTCCGCGGCGTGGGGGCCCCAGCATTTT. It specifies CASSSAAWGPQHF. Supplemented by reference TRBV28 and TRBJ1-5, the full variable domain reads DVKVTQSSRYLVKRTGEKVFLECVQDMDHENMFWYRQDPGLGLRLIYFSYDVKMKEKGDIPEGYSVSREKKERFSLILESASTNQTSMYLCASSSAAWGPQHFGDGTRLSIL.

The V gene is TRBV19, the J gene TRBJ2-2; unclear D gene. Germline V lookup: CDR1 LNHDA, CDR2 SQIVND (reference sequence). Trimming took off 7 bases at V and 1 base at J, with 10 bases between the two ends. The CDR3 totals 14 residues. The CDR3 DNA follows: TGTGCCAGTACCCCCTCCCTGAACACCGGGGAGCTGTTTTTT. It yields the protein CASTPSLNTGELFF. The variable domain in full, completed from reference TRBV19 and TRBJ2-2, reads DGGITQSPKYLFRKEGQNVTLSCEQNLNHDAMYWYRQDPGQGLRLIYYSQIVNDFQKGDIAEGYSVSREKKESFPLTVTSAQKNPTAFYLCASTPSLNTGELFFGEGSRLTVL.

V and J are TRBV7-8 and TRBJ2-1; tentatively, D is TRBD2 (5 bases). CDR3 size: 14 residues. Trimming took 0 bases from V and 9 from J, leaving 12 bases between them. Germline V lookup: CDR1 SGHVS, CDR2 FQNEAQ. CDR3 protein: CASSLAGGSPEQFF. The CDR3 nucleotides read TGTGCCAGCAGCTTAGCTGGCGGGTCCCCTGAGCAGTTCTTC.

The chain's CDR3 is CASSNTGSESGSPLHF. CDR3 bases: TGTGCCAGCAGTAATACAGGGTCCGAGAGTGGTTCACCCCTCCACTTT. The chain links TRBV6-6 to TRBJ1-6; D possibly corresponds to TRBD1 (6 bases). The V and J ends lost 5 bases and 9 bases respectively, with 20 bases between them. This CDR3 contains 16 residues. CDR1 is MNHNY and CDR2 is SVGAGI in the germline V gene (reference sequence).